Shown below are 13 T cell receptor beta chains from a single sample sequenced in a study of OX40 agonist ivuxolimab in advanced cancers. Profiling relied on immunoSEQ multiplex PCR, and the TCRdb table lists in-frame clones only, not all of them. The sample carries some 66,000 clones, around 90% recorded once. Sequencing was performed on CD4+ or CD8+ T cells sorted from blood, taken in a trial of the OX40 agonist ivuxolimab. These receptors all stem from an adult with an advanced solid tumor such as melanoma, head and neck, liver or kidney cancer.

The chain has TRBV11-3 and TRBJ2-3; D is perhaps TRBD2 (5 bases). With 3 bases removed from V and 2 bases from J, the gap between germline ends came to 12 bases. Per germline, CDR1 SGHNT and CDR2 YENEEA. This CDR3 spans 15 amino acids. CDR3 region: CASSFSTGFTDTQYF. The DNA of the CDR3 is TGTGCCAGCAGCTTCTCAACGGGATTCACAGATACGCAGTATTTT.

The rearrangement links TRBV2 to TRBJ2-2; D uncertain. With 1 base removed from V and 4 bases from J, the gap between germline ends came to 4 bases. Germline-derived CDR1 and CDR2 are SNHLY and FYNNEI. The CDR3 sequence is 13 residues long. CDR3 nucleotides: TGTGCCAGCAGTGAAGGCGTCACCGGGGAGCTGTTTTTT. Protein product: CASSEGVTGELFF. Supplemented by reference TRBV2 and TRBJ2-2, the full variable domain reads EPEVTQTPSHQVTQMGQEVILRCVPISNHLYFYWYRQILGQKVEFLVSFYNNEISEKSEIFDDQFSVERPDGSNFTLKIRSTKLEDSAMYFCASSEGVTGELFFGEGSRLTVL.

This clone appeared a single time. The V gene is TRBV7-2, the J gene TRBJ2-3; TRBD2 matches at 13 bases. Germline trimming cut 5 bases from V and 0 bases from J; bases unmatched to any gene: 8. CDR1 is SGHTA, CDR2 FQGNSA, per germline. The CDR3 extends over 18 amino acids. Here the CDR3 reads CASSRRGLAGLSTDTQYF. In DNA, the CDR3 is TGTGCCAGCAGCCGGCGGGGACTAGCGGGGCTAAGCACAGATACGCAGTATTTT.

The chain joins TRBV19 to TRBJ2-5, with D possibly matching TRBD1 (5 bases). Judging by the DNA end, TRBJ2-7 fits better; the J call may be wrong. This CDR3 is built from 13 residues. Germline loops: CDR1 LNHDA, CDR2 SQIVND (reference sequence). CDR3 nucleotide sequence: TGTGCCAGTGGGGCGGCAGGGCCGCACGAGCAGTACTTC. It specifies CASGAAGPHEQYF.

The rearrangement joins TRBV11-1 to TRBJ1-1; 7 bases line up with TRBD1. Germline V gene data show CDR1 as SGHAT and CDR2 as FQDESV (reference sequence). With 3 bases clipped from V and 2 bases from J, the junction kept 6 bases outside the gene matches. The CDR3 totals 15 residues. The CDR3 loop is CASSFRGQPNTEAFF. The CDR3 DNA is TGTGCCAGCAGCTTTCGGGGACAGCCCAACACTGAAGCTTTCTTT.

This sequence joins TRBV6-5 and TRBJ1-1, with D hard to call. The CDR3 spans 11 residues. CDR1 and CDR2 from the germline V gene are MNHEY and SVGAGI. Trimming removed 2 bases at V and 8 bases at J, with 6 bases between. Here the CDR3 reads CASSYLEEAFF. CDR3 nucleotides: TGTGCCAGCAGTTACCTGGAAGAAGCTTTCTTT.

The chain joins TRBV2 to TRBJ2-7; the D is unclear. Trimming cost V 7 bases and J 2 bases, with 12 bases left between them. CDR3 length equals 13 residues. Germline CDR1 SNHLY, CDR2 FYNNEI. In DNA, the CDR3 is TGTGCCAGCAAGGATGCCGGAACCTACGAGCAGTACTTC. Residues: CASKDAGTYEQYF.

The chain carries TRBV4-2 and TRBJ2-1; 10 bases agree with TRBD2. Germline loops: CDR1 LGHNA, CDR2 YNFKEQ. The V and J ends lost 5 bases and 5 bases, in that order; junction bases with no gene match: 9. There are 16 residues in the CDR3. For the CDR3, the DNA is TGTGCCAGCAGCACCCGGACTAGCGGCCCTGACAATGAGCAGTTCTTC. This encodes CASSTRTSGPDNEQFF.

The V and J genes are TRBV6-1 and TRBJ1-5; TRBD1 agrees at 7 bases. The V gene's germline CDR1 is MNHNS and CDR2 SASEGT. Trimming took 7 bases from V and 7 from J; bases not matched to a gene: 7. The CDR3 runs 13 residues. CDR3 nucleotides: TGTGCCAGCACCCCGACAGGGCAACAGCCCCAGCATTTT. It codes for CASTPTGQQPQHF.

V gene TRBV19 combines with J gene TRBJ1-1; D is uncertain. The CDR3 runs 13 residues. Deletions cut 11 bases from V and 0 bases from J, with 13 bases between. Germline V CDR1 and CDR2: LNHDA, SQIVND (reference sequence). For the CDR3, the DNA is TGTGCCGGATCACGAAAGATGAACACTGAAGCTTTCTTT. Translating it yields CAGSRKMNTEAFF.

CDR3 sequence: CASSLEFRGQSNYGYTF. CDR3 DNA sequence: TGTGCCAGCAGCTTAGAATTTAGGGGACAGTCCAACTATGGCTACACCTTC. V usage is TRBV7-9 and J usage is TRBJ1-2, with 7 bases identical to TRBD1. The CDR3 is 17 amino acids. J was trimmed by 2 bases and V by 1 base; bases with no gene match: 10. Germline V gives CDR1 SEHNR, CDR2 FQNEAQ (reference sequence).

The CDR3 sequence: CASSRDRVATEAFF. The CDR3 bases are TGTGCCAGCAGCCGGGACAGGGTGGCCACTGAAGCTTTCTTT. This sequence joins TRBV14 and TRBJ1-1, with 9 bases that match TRBD1. Looked up from germline, CDR1 is SGHDN and CDR2 is FVKESK. The CDR3 covers 14 residues. The V and J ends lost 4 bases and 4 bases, in that order; junction bases with no gene match: 4.

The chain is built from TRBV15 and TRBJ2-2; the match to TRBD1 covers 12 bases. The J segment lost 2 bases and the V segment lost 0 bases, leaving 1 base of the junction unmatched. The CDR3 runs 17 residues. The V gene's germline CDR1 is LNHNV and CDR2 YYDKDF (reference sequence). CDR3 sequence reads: CATSREGTGGNTGELFF. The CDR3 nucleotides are TGTGCCACCAGCAGAGAGGGGACAGGGGGCAACACCGGGGAGCTGTTTTTT. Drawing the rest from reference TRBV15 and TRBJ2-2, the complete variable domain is DAMVIQNPRYQVTQFGKPVTLSCSQTLNHNVMYWYQQKSSQAPKLLFHYYDKDFNNEADTPDNFQSRRPNTSFCFLDIRSPGLGDTAMYLCATSREGTGGNTGELFFGEGSRLTVL.